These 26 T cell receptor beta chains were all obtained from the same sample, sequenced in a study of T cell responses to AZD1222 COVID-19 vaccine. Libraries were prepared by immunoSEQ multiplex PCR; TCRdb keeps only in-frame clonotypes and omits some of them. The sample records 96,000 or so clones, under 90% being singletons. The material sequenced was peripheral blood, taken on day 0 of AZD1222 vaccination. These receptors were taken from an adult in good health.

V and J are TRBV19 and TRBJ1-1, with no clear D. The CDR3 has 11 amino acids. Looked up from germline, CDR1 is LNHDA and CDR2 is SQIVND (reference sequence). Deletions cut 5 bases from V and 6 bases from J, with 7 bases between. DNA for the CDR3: TGTGCCAGTAGTTTCATGGCTGAAGCTTTCTTT. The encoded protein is CASSFMAEAFF.

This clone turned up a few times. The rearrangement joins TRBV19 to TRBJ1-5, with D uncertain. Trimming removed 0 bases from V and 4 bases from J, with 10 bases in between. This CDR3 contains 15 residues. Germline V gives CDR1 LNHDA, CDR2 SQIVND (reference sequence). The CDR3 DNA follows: TGTGCCAGTAGTATAGATCCCAGATGGAATCAGCCCCAGCATTTT. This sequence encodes CASSIDPRWNQPQHF.

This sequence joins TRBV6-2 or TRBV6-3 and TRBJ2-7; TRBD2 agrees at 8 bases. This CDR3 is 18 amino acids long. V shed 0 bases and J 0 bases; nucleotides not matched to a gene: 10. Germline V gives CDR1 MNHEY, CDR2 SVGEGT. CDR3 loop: CASSYSASGLPRSYEQYF. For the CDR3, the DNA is TGTGCCAGCAGTTACTCGGCTAGCGGGCTTCCCCGCTCCTACGAGCAGTACTTC.

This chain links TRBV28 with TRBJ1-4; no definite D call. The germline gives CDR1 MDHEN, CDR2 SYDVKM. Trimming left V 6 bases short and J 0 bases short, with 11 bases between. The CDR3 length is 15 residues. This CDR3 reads CASRNISPTNEKLFF. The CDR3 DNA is TGTGCCAGCAGAAATATCAGCCCAACTAATGAAAAACTGTTTTTT.

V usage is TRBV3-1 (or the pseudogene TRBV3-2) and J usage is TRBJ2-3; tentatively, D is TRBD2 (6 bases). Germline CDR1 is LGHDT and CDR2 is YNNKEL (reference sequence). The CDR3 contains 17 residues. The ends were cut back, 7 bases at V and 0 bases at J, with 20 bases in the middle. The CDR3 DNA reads TGTGCCAGCACCCCGACGCTGCGGACTACTAGCACAGATACGCAGTATTTT. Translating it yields CASTPTLRTTSTDTQYF.

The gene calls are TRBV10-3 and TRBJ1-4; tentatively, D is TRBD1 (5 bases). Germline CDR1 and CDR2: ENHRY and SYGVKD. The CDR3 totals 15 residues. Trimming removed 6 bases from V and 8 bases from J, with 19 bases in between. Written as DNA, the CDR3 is TGTGCCATCAGCGAGCCCCAGGGAGGGCTAGAAAAACTGTTTTTT. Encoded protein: CAISEPQGGLEKLFF.

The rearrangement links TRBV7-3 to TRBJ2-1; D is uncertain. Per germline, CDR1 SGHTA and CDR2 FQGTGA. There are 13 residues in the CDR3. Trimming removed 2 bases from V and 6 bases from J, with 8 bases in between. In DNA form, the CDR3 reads TGTGCCAGCAGCTTAGGGTCAATCAATGAGCAGTTCTTC. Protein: CASSLGSINEQFF.

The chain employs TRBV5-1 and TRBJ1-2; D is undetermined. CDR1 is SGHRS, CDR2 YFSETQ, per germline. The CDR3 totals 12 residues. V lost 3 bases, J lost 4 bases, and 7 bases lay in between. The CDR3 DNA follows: TGCGCCAGCAGCTCTGGCCTCTATGGCTACACCTTC. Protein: CASSSGLYGYTF.

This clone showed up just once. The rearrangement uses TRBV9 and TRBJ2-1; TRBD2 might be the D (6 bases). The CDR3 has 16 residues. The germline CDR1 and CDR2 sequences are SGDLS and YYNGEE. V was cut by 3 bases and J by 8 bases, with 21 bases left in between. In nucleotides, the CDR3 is TGTGCCAGCAGCGACGAAGGGGATACTAGCATCCATGAGCAGTTCTTC. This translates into CASSDEGDTSIHEQFF.

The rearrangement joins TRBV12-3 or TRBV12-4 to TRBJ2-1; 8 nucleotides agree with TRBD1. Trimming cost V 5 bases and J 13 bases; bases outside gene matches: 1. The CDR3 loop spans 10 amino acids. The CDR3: CASSQGAQFF. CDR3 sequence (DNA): TGTGCCAGCAGTCAGGGGGCCCAGTTCTTC.

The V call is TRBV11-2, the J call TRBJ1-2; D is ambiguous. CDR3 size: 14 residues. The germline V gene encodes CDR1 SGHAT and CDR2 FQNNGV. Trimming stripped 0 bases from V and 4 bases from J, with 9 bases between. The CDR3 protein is CASSLDGGGYGYTF. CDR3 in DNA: TGTGCCAGCAGCTTAGATGGCGGAGGCTATGGCTACACCTTC. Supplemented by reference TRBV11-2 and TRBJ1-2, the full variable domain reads EAGVAQSPRYKIIEKRQSVAFWCNPISGHATLYWYQQILGQGPKLLIQFQNNGVVDDSQLPKDRFSAERLKGVDSTLKIQPAKLEDSAVYLCASSLDGGGYGYTFGSGTRLTVV.

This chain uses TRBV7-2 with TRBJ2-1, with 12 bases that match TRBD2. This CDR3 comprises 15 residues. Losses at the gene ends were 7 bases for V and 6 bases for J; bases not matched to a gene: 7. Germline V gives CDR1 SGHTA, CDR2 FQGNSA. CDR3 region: CASIRTSGIINEQFF. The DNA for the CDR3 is TGTGCCAGCATCCGGACTAGCGGGATTATCAATGAGCAGTTCTTC.

Here the CDR3 DNA reads TGTGCCAGCTCGCAAGGACTAGCGGGAGTATACGAGCAGTACTTC. This encodes CASSQGLAGVYEQYF. The chain combines TRBV18 with TRBJ2-7, with 13 bases fitting TRBD2. Germline V CDR1 and CDR2: KGHSH, LQKENI. The junction had 6 bases not matched to a gene; V was cut back by 6 bases and J by 4 bases. The CDR3 sequence is 15 residues long.

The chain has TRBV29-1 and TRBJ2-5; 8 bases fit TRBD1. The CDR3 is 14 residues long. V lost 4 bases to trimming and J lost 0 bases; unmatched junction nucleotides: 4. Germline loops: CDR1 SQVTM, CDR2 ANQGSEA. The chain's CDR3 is CSVVRGRYQETQYF. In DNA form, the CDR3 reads TGCAGCGTTGTCAGGGGGCGTTACCAAGAGACCCAGTACTTC.

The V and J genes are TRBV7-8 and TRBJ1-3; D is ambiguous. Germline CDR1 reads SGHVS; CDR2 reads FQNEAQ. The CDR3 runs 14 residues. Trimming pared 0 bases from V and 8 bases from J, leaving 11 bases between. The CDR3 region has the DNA TGTGCCAGCAGCTTAGCGAGGAGACCCCACACCATATATTTT. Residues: CASSLARRPHTIYF.

CDR3 in amino acids: CASSGGHDLAGGGDTQYF. CDR3 DNA: TGTGCCAGCAGTGGAGGACATGATCTAGCGGGAGGTGGAGATACGCAGTATTTT. This chain uses TRBV6-1 with TRBJ2-3; 11 positions agree with TRBD2. CDR3 length: 18 residues. J was trimmed by 5 bases and V by 4 bases; bases with no gene match: 14. Germline-derived CDR1 and CDR2 are MNHNS and SASEGT.

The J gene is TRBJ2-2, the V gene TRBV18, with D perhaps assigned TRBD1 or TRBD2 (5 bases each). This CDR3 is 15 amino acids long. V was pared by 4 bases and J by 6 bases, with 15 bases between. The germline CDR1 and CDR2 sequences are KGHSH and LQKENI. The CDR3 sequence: CASSRDRGGPGELFF. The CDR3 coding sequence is TGTGCCAGCTCACGGGACCGCGGCGGACCCGGGGAGCTGTTTTTT.

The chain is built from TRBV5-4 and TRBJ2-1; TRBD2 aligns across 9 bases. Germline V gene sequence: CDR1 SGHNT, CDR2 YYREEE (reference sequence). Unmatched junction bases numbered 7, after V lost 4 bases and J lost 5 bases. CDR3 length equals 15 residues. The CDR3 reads CASSIPGLAHNEQFF. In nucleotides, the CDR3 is TGTGCCAGCAGCATCCCGGGACTAGCACACAATGAGCAGTTCTTC.

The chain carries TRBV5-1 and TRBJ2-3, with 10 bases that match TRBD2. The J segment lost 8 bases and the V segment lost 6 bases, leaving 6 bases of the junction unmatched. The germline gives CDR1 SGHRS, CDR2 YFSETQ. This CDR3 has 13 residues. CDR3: CASILAGESTQYF. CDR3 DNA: TGCGCCAGCATTCTAGCGGGGGAGAGTACGCAGTATTTT.

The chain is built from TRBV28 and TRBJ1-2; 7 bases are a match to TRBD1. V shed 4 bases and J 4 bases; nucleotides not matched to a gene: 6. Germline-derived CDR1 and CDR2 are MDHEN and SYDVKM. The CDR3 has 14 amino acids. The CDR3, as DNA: TGTGCCAGCAGTTCTCGGGACAGACCCTATGGCTACACCTTC. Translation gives CASSSRDRPYGYTF.

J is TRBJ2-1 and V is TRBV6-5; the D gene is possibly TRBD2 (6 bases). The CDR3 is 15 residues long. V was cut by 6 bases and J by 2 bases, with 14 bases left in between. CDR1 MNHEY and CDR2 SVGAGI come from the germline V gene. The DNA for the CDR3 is TGTGCCAGCAGACCCGTAGCGGACCCCTACAATGAGCAGTTCTTC. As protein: CASRPVADPYNEQFF.

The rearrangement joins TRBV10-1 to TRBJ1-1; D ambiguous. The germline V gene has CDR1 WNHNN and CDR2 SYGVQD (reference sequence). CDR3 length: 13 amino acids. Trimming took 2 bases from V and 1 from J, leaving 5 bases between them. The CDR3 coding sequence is TGCGCCAGCAGTGAGATGGGGAACACTGAAGCTTTCTTT. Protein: CASSEMGNTEAFF.

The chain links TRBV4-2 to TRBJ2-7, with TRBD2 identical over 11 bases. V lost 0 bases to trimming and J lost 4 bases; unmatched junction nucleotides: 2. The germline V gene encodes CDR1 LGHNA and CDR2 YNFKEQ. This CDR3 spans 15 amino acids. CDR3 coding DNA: TGTGCCAGCAGCCAAGATGGGACTAGCGGTTACGAGCAGTACTTC. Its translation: CASSQDGTSGYEQYF.

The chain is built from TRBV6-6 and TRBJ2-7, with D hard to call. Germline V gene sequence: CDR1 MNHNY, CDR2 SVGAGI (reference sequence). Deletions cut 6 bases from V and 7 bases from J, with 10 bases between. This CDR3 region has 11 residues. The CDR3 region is CASSLAWEQYF. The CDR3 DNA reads TGTGCCAGCAGCCTTGCATGGGAGCAGTACTTC.

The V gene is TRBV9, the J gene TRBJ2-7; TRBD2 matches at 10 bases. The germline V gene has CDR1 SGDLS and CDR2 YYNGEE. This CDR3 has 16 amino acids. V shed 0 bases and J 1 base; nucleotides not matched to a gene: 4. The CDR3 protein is CASSVGGSGRSYEQYF. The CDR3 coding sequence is TGTGCCAGCAGCGTAGGTGGTAGCGGGAGGTCCTACGAGCAGTACTTC.

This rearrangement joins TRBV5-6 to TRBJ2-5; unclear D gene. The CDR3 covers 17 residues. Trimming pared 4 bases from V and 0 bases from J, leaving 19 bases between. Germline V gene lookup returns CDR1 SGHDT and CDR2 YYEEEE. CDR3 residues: CASSLWISKPYQETQYF. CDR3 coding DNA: TGTGCCAGCAGCCTTTGGATCTCTAAACCTTACCAAGAGACCCAGTACTTC.